The subject of this entry is one T cell receptor (beta chain). What it binds is unknown. V was clipped by 6 bases and J by 1 base, with 13 bases between them. Germline CDR1 is SNHLY and CDR2 is FYNNEI. The CDR3 has 15 amino acids. These data are taken from a study of T cell responses to AZD1222 COVID-19 vaccine. Study-level results: A rise in Spike-specific TCR breadth and depth followed two AZD1222 doses. Unmutated variant regions are reportedly targeted by nearly half of spike-specific TCRs.

Assay used: immunoSEQ multiplex PCR; TCRdb lists only in-frame clones, some missing. The sample has roughly 85,000 clones; 90% are singletons. Some second doses came at about 4 weeks and others at about 12 weeks; these were pooled. The sequencing here drew on peripheral blood, taken 28 days after the second AZD1222 dose. The sequence was collected from an adult who received the AZD1222 COVID-19 vaccine. This chain joins TRBV2 and TRBJ1-5, with TRBD1 as a possible D gene (5 bases). The CDR3 nucleotides are TGTGCCAGCAGAGATGACCGGGGGAGCAATCAGCCCCAGCATTTT. Translation gives CASRDDRGSNQPQHF.